This entry describes one TCR beta chain. The sample comes from a study of blood T cell repertoires in COVID-19. For the study at large: Acute-phase and convalescent COVID-19 samples originated in the United States, Italy and Spain.

The CDR3 loop spans 16 amino acids. With 5 bases clipped from V and 5 bases from J, the junction kept 4 bases outside the gene matches. The V gene's germline CDR1 is SGHAT and CDR2 FQDESV (reference sequence). Per the original data handling: Counts of nucleated cells, estimated from reference gene primer amplification, were obtained. TCRdb's copy holds only in-frame clones and misses some; the assay was immunoSEQ multiplex PCR. Clone size and the V and J calls come from that table; the DNA yielded D and trimming. The sample includes 80,000 or so clones, about 90% of them seen just once. The V call is TRBV11-1, the J call TRBJ2-2; 14 bases align to TRBD2. Material: peripheral blood. The clonotype originates from a woman aged 45 to 65 in a cohort sampled during active COVID-19. CDR3 bases: TGTGCCAGCAGCGGGGGGACTAGCGGGAGTACCGGGGAGCTGTTTTTT. This gives the protein CASSGGTSGSTGELFF.